A selection of T cell receptor beta chains follows, all from one sample in a study of shared clonotypes between healthy human individuals. Repertoires were generated with immunoSEQ multiplex PCR, while TCRdb's copy carries only in-frame clones and drops some. The sample contains 2 million to 2.5 million clones, around 90% of which appear only once. The sequenced material came from naive CD4+ T cells from PBMCs. The receptor set was obtained from a man aged 18 to 29 in good health. Some clones in this sample may be carry-over from other donors' samples. Each CDR3 is given with its conserved first and last residue. The order of the fields is CDR3 length, J gene, V gene, clone size, D gene, CDR3 DNA, CDR3 protein. The D gene is left open where the match is weak. Rows give clone size only sometimes, using once, few, many, or a class for an expanded clone.

length: 15; J: TRBJ2-7; V: TRBV11-2; size: .; D: .; DNA: TGTGCCAGCAGCTTAGGGGACCCTCGAACCTACGAGCAGTACTTC; CDR3: CASSLGDPRTYEQYF
length: 16; J: TRBJ2-1; V: TRBV11-2; size: .; D: TRBD1; DNA: TGTGCCAGCACCCCGTTGGCCGGACAGGGCTACAATGAGCAGTTCTTC; CDR3: CASTPLAGQGYNEQFF
length: 15; J: TRBJ1-2; V: TRBV7-9; size: .; D: .; DNA: TGTGCCAGCAGCTATCGGGCTCCCGGCGACTATGGCTACACCTTC; CDR3: CASSYRAPGDYGYTF
length: 13; J: TRBJ2-7; V: TRBV29-1; size: .; D: TRBD2; DNA: TGCAGCGTTGTTGCGGGAGGGCACTACGAGCAGTACTTC; CDR3: CSVVAGGHYEQYF
length: 15; J: TRBJ2-1; V: TRBV2; size: .; D: TRBD1; DNA: TGTGCCAGCACCCTGACAGGGGGCGGTTACAATGAGCAGTTCTTC; CDR3: CASTLTGGGYNEQFF
length: 14; J: TRBJ1-5; V: TRBV16; size: .; D: .; DNA: TGTGCCAGCAGCCAATTTAGTCGGGGCCAGCCCCAGCATTTT; CDR3: CASSQFSRGQPQHF
length: 15; J: TRBJ2-7; V: TRBV4-1; size: once; D: .; DNA: TGCGCCAGCAGCCAAGAGGGGACAAGGGCATACGAGCAGTACTTC; CDR3: CASSQEGTRAYEQYF
length: 14; J: TRBJ1-2; V: TRBV7-9; size: .; D: .; DNA: TGTGCCAGCAGCTTTGACCTCCTAGGAAAAGGCTACACCTTC; CDR3: CASSFDLLGKGYTF
length: 15; J: TRBJ1-5; V: TRBV28; size: .; D: .; DNA: TGTGCCAGCAGTTTGATCGGCAGGGACAATCAGCCCCAGCATTTT; CDR3: CASSLIGRDNQPQHF
length: 15; J: TRBJ1-4; V: TRBV19; size: .; D: TRBD1; DNA: TGTGCCAGTATGGACAGGGGGCGTCTGGGTGAAAAACTGTTTTTT; CDR3: CASMDRGRLGEKLFF
length: 16; J: TRBJ2-7; V: TRBV7-9; size: .; D: .; DNA: TGTGCCAGCAGCTTAGCGCCCCCGGGCTACTCCTACGAGCAGTACTTC; CDR3: CASSLAPPGYSYEQYF
length: 13; J: TRBJ2-5; V: TRBV27; size: .; D: TRBD1; DNA: TGTGCCAGCGGCCGGGACAGGAGACTGGAGCAGTACTTC; CDR3: CASGRDRRLEQYF
length: 16; J: TRBJ1-5; V: TRBV5-4; size: .; D: .; DNA: TGTGCCAGCAGCCTCAATCAGGGTCGGGGCAATCAGCCCCAGCATTTT; CDR3: CASSLNQGRGNQPQHF
length: 20; J: TRBJ2-7; V: TRBV9; size: .; D: TRBD2; DNA: TGTGCCAGCAGCGTAGCTAAGACTAGCGGGAGTATGGGGGGAGGATGGGAGCAGTACTTC; CDR3: CASSVAKTSGSMGGGWEQYF
length: 14; J: TRBJ1-1; V: TRBV18; size: .; D: .; DNA: TGTGCCAGCTCACCACCGTCCTGGCAGGCCGAAGCTTTCTTT; CDR3: CASSPPSWQAEAFF
length: 16; J: TRBJ1-4; V: TRBV15; size: .; D: .; DNA: TGTGCCACCAGCAGAGATTATGCAGAGGCAGAAGAAAAACTGTTTTTT; CDR3: CATSRDYAEAEEKLFF
length: 16; J: TRBJ2-3; V: TRBV5-6; size: .; D: .; DNA: TGTGCCAGCAGCTTGAGGGCCCCGTCCGGTCCAGATACGCAGTATTTT; CDR3: CASSLRAPSGPDTQYF
length: 15; J: TRBJ2-1; V: TRBV7-3; size: .; D: .; DNA: TGTGCCAGCAGCATCGTCGGGGGAACCAACAATGAGCAGTTCTTC; CDR3: CASSIVGGTNNEQFF
length: 11; J: TRBJ2-7; V: TRBV7-8; size: .; D: .; DNA: TGTGCCAGCAGCTTAAGTGGCGAGCAGTACTTC; CDR3: CASSLSGEQYF
length: 15; J: TRBJ2-7; V: TRBV6-5; size: .; D: .; DNA: TGTGCCAGCAGTTACTCGAGTCAGGGAACCTACGAGCAGTACTTC; CDR3: CASSYSSQGTYEQYF
length: 14; J: TRBJ1-2; V: TRBV11-2; size: once; D: .; DNA: TGTGCCAGCAGTTTCACCGCTGGGGACTATGGCTACACCTTC; CDR3: CASSFTAGDYGYTF
length: 14; J: TRBJ2-1; V: TRBV4-1; size: once; D: .; DNA: TGCGCCAGCAGCCAAGGATGGACAACAAATGAGCAGTTCTTC; CDR3: CASSQGWTTNEQFF
length: 18; J: TRBJ2-3; V: TRBV7-9; size: .; D: .; DNA: TGTGCCAGCAGCCTAGGGACGGTGGCCAGGGAGCGCACAGATACGCAGTATTTT; CDR3: CASSLGTVARERTDTQYF
length: 12; J: TRBJ2-1; V: TRBV5-1; size: .; D: .; DNA: TGCGCCAGCAGCTTGTTAGAGAATGAGCAGTTCTTC; CDR3: CASSLLENEQFF
length: 14; J: TRBJ2-1; V: TRBV9; size: .; D: TRBD2; DNA: TGTGCCAGCAGCACCGCGACTAGCGGTAATGAGCAGTTCTTC; CDR3: CASSTATSGNEQFF
length: 14; J: TRBJ1-2; V: TRBV6-5; size: .; D: .; DNA: TGTGCCAGCAGTCCCCGTTCCGATAACTATGGCTACACCTTC; CDR3: CASSPRSDNYGYTF
length: 14; J: TRBJ2-3; V: TRBV4-3; size: .; D: TRBD1; DNA: TGCGCCAGCAGCCAAGTTCCGGGACAGGGGACTTTTAATTTT; CDR3: CASSQVPGQGTFNF
length: 17; J: TRBJ2-1; V: TRBV7-3; size: .; D: TRBD2; DNA: TGTGCCAGCAGCGAATTTAGCGGGAGGTTCTCCTACAATGAGCAGTTCTTC; CDR3: CASSEFSGRFSYNEQFF
length: 13; J: TRBJ2-1; V: TRBV5-4; size: .; D: .; DNA: TGTGCCAGCTCCGGGCCCGGGGATAATGAGCAGTTCTTC; CDR3: CASSGPGDNEQFF
length: 15; J: TRBJ1-5; V: TRBV18; size: .; D: .; DNA: TGTGCCAGCTCACCACCAGGGGGTGGCAATCAGCCCCAGCATTTT; CDR3: CASSPPGGGNQPQHF
length: 14; J: TRBJ2-7; V: TRBV9; size: .; D: .; DNA: TGTGCCAGCAGCGCTCCGGGACCGAGCTACGAGCAGTACTTC; CDR3: CASSAPGPSYEQYF
length: 14; J: TRBJ2-5; V: TRBV28; size: .; D: TRBD1; DNA: TGTGCCAGCAGTCCGACAGGGGGAAGTGAGACCCAGTACTTC; CDR3: CASSPTGGSETQYF
length: 13; J: TRBJ2-7; V: TRBV28; size: .; D: .; DNA: TGTGCCAGCAGGCCAACACCACCCTACGAGCAGTACTTC; CDR3: CASRPTPPYEQYF
length: 14; J: TRBJ2-5; V: TRBV9; size: .; D: .; DNA: TGTGCCAGCAGCGTAGGTCCAGCGGGAGAGACCCAGTACTTC; CDR3: CASSVGPAGETQYF
length: 17; J: TRBJ2-1; V: TRBV4-2; size: once; D: TRBD2; DNA: TGTGCCAGCAGCCAAGATGGCCAGCGGGGCTCCTACAATGAGCAGTTCTTC; CDR3: CASSQDGQRGSYNEQFF
length: 15; J: TRBJ2-7; V: TRBV4-3; size: .; D: .; DNA: TGCGCCAGCAGCCAAGATCTGGCAGGACCCTACGAGCAGTACTTC; CDR3: CASSQDLAGPYEQYF
length: 14; J: TRBJ2-5; V: TRBV30; size: .; D: .; DNA: TGTGCCTGGGTGGATAATAGCGGTCAAGAGACCCAGTACTTC; CDR3: CAWVDNSGQETQYF
length: 15; J: TRBJ2-7; V: TRBV14; size: once; D: .; DNA: TGTGCCAGCAGCCAAGGGGGGACGGTAGTACTCGAGCAGTACTTC; CDR3: CASSQGGTVVLEQYF
length: 14; J: TRBJ1-2; V: TRBV28; size: .; D: .; DNA: TGTGCCAGCAGTTTATTGTCCAGCGACTATGGCTACACCTTC; CDR3: CASSLLSSDYGYTF
length: 11; J: TRBJ1-2; V: TRBV6-6; size: once; D: .; DNA: TGTGCCAGCTACTCTAACTATGGCTACACCTTC; CDR3: CASYSNYGYTF
length: 16; J: TRBJ2-1; V: TRBV7-6; size: .; D: .; DNA: TGTGCCAGCAGCGAGGGACTAGTCAGGGGGTGGGATGAGCAGTTCTTC; CDR3: CASSEGLVRGWDEQFF
length: 13; J: TRBJ1-3; V: TRBV6-5; size: once; D: TRBD1; DNA: TGTGCCAGCAGACGCGACAGGGCTAACACCATATATTTT; CDR3: CASRRDRANTIYF
length: 15; J: TRBJ2-3; V: TRBV15; size: .; D: TRBD2; DNA: TGTGCCACCAGCAGAGGCGGGAGTTCGGGGGATACGCAGTATTTT; CDR3: CATSRGGSSGDTQYF
length: 11; J: TRBJ2-3; V: TRBV2; size: .; D: .; DNA: TGTGCCAGCAGAGTAGCGGATACGCAGTATTTT; CDR3: CASRVADTQYF